The rows below give T cell receptor beta chains drawn from one sample of a study of regulatory T cells in long-lasting Graves disease. A single record per CDR3 protein comes from TCRdb applying MiXCR to the multiplex PCR reads. The table shows hundreds of thousands of distinct CDR3 sequences, with 15% to 20% occurring only once. The sample consisted of peripheral blood mononuclear cells (PBMCs), taken at new diagnosis, from a patient treated with antithyroid drugs. The source is a female donor with Graves disease. Each CDR3 is given with its conserved first and last residue. D genes are given only for firm matches. The size of a clone is reported for some rows only, either as once, few or many, or as a class for expanded clones.

TRBJ2-3,.,TRBV6-5,many,16,CASSYDGGRGTDTQYF,TGTGCCAGCAGTTACGACGGGGGCAGGGGCACAGATACGCAGTATTTT
TRBJ1-1,TRBD1,TRBV7-9,.,15,CASSFKGQGFTEAFF,TGTGCCAGCAGCTTTAAAGGACAGGGGTTCACTGAAGCTTTCTTT
TRBJ2-5,TRBD2,TRBV18,.,16,CASSHTGTSPQETQYF,TGTGCCAGCTCACACACCGGGACTAGCCCTCAAGAGACCCAGTACTTC
TRBJ2-1,TRBD1,TRBV5-1,many,15,CASSGAGTGYNEQFF,TGCGCCAGCAGCGGAGCCGGGACAGGTTACAATGAGCAGTTCTTC
TRBJ1-1,.,TRBV3-1,few,17,CASSQERVNPGARGAFF,TGTGCCAGCAGCCAAGAACGAGTCAATCCGGGAGCAAGGGGCGCTTTCTTT
TRBJ2-3,TRBD1,TRBV20-1,few,15,CSARDGTGSSDTQYF,TGCAGTGCTAGAGATGGGACAGGTTCCTCAGATACGCAGTATTTT
TRBJ2-7,.,TRBV10-3,many,13,CAISAGSSYEQYF,TGTGCCATCAGTGCAGGGTCCTCCTACGAGCAGTACTTC
TRBJ2-5,.,TRBV7-2,.,16,CAGSDSLTGFRETQYF,TGTGCCGGCAGTGACTCTCTGACAGGATTTCGAGAGACCCAGTACTTC
TRBJ2-7,TRBD2,TRBV27,many,16,CASSRSTSGRTGEQYF,TGTGCCAGCAGTAGATCAACAAGCGGGAGGACGGGGGAGCAGTACTTC
TRBJ2-7,.,TRBV6-5,many,15,CASSYGTQDPYEQYF,TGTGCCAGCAGTTACGGGACGCAGGATCCGTACGAGCAGTACTTC
TRBJ1-4,.,TRBV5-5,few,14,CASSLDRTNEKLFF,TGTGCCAGCAGTCTCGACAGGACAAATGAAAAACTGTTTTTT
TRBJ2-1,.,TRBV7-2,many,16,CASSSDGVLSYNEQFF,TGTGCCAGCAGCTCGGATGGGGTCCTCTCCTACAATGAGCAGTTCTTC
TRBJ1-1,.,TRBV7-6,few,13,CASSLFKGRSAFF,TGTGCCAGCAGCTTATTCAAGGGGCGGTCCGCTTTCTTT
TRBJ2-7,TRBD2,TRBV19,.,17,CASSMILLAGFSYEQYF,TGTGCCAGTAGTATGATCCTTCTAGCGGGCTTCTCCTACGAGCAGTACTTC
TRBJ1-1,.,TRBV6-5,many,15,CASSYSNLIGTEAFF,TGTGCCAGCAGTTACTCGAATCTGATAGGCACTGAAGCTTTCTTT
TRBJ1-2,TRBD1,TRBV14,.,14,CASSQAGGGYGYTF,TGTGCCAGCAGCCAAGCAGGGGGCGGCTATGGCTACACCTTC
TRBJ2-2,.,TRBV7-9,.,13,CASAEGSTGELFF,TGTGCCAGCGCGGAGGGGAGCACCGGGGAGCTGTTTTTT
TRBJ2-7,.,TRBV28,many,13,CASSVRILGEQYF,TGTGCCAGCAGTGTCAGGATCCTGGGCGAGCAGTACTTC
TRBJ2-7,.,TRBV5-1,.,15,CASSSPEAQYYEQYF,TGCGCCAGCAGCTCCCCTGAGGCCCAGTACTACGAGCAGTACTTC
TRBJ1-3,.,TRBV28,many,18,CASSRGDSVLNSGNTIYF,TGTGCCAGCAGTCGGGGGGACTCCGTTCTTAACTCTGGAAACACCATATATTTT
TRBJ2-3,.,TRBV5-1,many,14,CASSPPGTADTQYF,TGCGCCAGCAGCCCACCCGGGACGGCAGATACGCAGTATTTT
TRBJ1-1,TRBD1,TRBV10-1,many,14,CASSPRTGELEAFF,TGCGCCAGCAGTCCCAGAACAGGGGAGCTTGAAGCTTTCTTT
TRBJ1-5,TRBD1,TRBV10-2,.,16,CATSEPRTGGEGPQHF,TGCGCCACCTCCGAGCCGCGAACAGGGGGAGAAGGGCCCCAGCATTTT
TRBJ2-1,TRBD2,TRBV7-2,many,17,CASSTRLAGGSYNEQFF,TGTGCCAGCAGTACCAGACTAGCGGGAGGGTCCTACAATGAGCAGTTCTTC
TRBJ1-3,TRBD1,TRBV29-1,many,15,CSVRDRGHSGNTIYF,TGCAGCGTACGGGACAGGGGCCACTCTGGAAACACCATATATTTT
TRBJ2-6,.,TRBV20-1,many,13,CSAGTAGANVLTF,TGCAGTGCAGGGACCGCTGGGGCCAACGTCCTGACTTTC
TRBJ2-2,.,TRBV15,.,16,CATSSRGGPNTGELFF,TGTGCCACCAGCTCCCGAGGTGGACCAAACACCGGGGAGCTGTTTTTT
TRBJ1-5,.,TRBV10-3,few,12,CATGTRDQPQHF,TGTGCCACCGGGACTCGGGATCAGCCCCAGCATTTT
TRBJ2-1,TRBD2,TRBV20-1,few,15,CSARDGTSGINEQFF,TGCAGTGCTAGGGATGGGACTAGCGGGATCAATGAGCAGTTCTTC
TRBJ2-1,.,TRBV6-2/TRBV6-3,many,12,CASSDSVNEQFF,TGTGCCAGCAGCGATAGCGTGAATGAGCAGTTCTTC